The T cell receptor (beta chain) under discussion was sequenced for a study of T cell repertoires in cytomegalovirus infection (dated by TCRdb to between 2018 and 2021). About the investigation overall: Peptide stimulations targeted recently identified HLA-C-restricted CMV epitopes, whose presentation resists viral immunomodulation, together with well-studied HLA-B-restricted epitopes. Donor HLA type was relevant to the analysis, as public TCR beta signatures indicated carriage of CMV infection together with the matching HLA type.

From the cysteine up to the phenylalanine, the CDR3 has a length of 12 residues. Only CDR3 DNA is held: 36 bases, read in frame from base 1. Looking up the germline V gene yields CDR1 SGHRS and CDR2 YFSETQ. Data came from an Illumina HiSeq 1500. Using fastp at Q25 and MiXCR, TCRdb reprocessed the public reads and kept productive beta chains. One record per CDR3 amino acid sequence lists the most common genes and DNA. The sample yields about 920,000 distinct CDR3 sequences; about a third were counted once. The leading ten clones occupy roughly an eighth of the sample. Notes on this clonotype: Its antigen specificity is not known. Germline and junction disagree at one end, which may indicate a read error.

Explained via the paper, the treatment or condition label denotes: in vitro stimulation with specific CMV peptide epitopes to enrich CMV-specific T cells. What the authors observed across the whole study: In both this cohort and an independent roughly 330-donor cohort, the cumulative frequency of public TCR beta family members distinguished carriers of CMV infection plus the relevant HLA type. In the ex vivo response, HLA-C-restricted CMV-specific TCR beta clonotypes were dominant, and in two of eight donors the single most frequent clonotype came from this HLA-C-restricted group.

The rearrangement joined TRBV5-1 to TRBJ1-2; 7 central nucleotides agree with TRBD1. This TCR was sampled from a human donor in good health (CMV status not recorded). Some clones in this sample may be carry-over from other donors' samples. The source material was cultured CD8+ T cells from PBMCs, sampled from culture after CMV antigen stimulation. The CDR3 is CASSWDSYGCTF. The sequence in DNA is TGCGCCAGCAGTTGGGACAGCTATGGCTGCACCTTC.